One sample yielded the 32 T cell receptor beta chains listed below, sequenced in a study of T-cell memory formation after mild COVID-19. A single record per CDR3 protein comes from TCRdb applying MiXCR to the 5' RACE reads. The top ten hold approximately 23% of the sample, which has about 280,000 distinct CDR3 sequences, 8.2% seen once. Source material: PBMCs or a T cell subset sorted from them (not recorded which). Receptor source: a man younger than 30 who had mild COVID-19 (a few samples of this study predate the infection). Cell type and time point are not known.

This clonotype has a count of ten or more. This chain uses TRBV20-1 with TRBJ1-2; the D gene is possibly TRBD1 (6 bases). The CDR3 runs to 11 residues. The germline V gene encodes CDR1 DFQATT and CDR2 SNEGSKA (reference sequence). The ends were cut back, 5 bases at V and 3 bases at J, with 7 bases in the middle. The CDR3 region has the DNA TGCAGTGCTCGACAGGACTATGGCTACACCTTC. Protein product: CSARQDYGYTF.

This clonotype was found many times. This rearrangement joins TRBV29-1 to TRBJ2-2; D may be TRBD1 or TRBD2 (5 bases each). The CDR3 extends over 12 amino acids. Germline V gene sequence: CDR1 SQVTM, CDR2 ANQGSEA. Trimming took 3 bases from V and 6 from J, leaving 8 bases between them. CDR3 sequence (DNA): TGCAGCGTTGATATGGGACCCGGGGAGCTGTTTTTT. Translation gives CSVDMGPGELFF.

This clonotype was observed many times. V and J are TRBV29-1 and TRBJ1-1; a weak D match, TRBD1 (5 bases). CDR1 is SQVTM and CDR2 is ANQGSEA in the germline V gene. The CDR3 sequence is 13 residues long. Trimming removed 7 bases at V and 6 bases at J, with 18 bases between. CDR3 in DNA: TGCAGCGGCCGGTGGGGCCAGATCTCTGAAGCTTTCTTT. Residues: CSGRWGQISEAFF.

A few counts support this clonotype. This chain connects TRBV10-2 to TRBJ1-1; D not certain. In germline, CDR1 is WSHSY, CDR2 SAAADI. This CDR3 spans 14 amino acids. V was cut by 0 bases and J by 1 base, with 6 bases left in between. The CDR3 nucleotides read TGCGCCAGCAGTGAGTCGGGATCGAACACTGAAGCTTTCTTT. Protein product: CASSESGSNTEAFF.

This chain links TRBV10-3 with TRBJ2-3; 12 bases agree with TRBD2. Looked up from germline, CDR1 is ENHRY and CDR2 is SYGVKD. CDR3 length equals 18 residues. Trimming at V came to 5 bases and at J to 0 bases, leaving 9 bases not matched to a gene. CDR3 sequence: CAISRTSGATFSTDTQYF. CDR3 bases: TGTGCCATCAGTCGGACTAGCGGGGCCACCTTCAGCACAGATACGCAGTATTTT.

This clonotype was observed a handful of times. The chain employs TRBV7-2 and TRBJ2-4; D possibly corresponds to TRBD1 (6 bases). Germline V gene lookup returns CDR1 SGHTA and CDR2 FQGNSA. This CDR3 comprises 15 residues. The V and J ends lost 5 bases and 2 bases respectively, with 13 bases between them. The DNA for the CDR3 is TGTGCCAGCAGCCATCCGACAGGACCCAAAAACATTCAGTACTTC. Residues: CASSHPTGPKNIQYF. Drawing the rest from reference TRBV7-2 and TRBJ2-4, the complete variable domain is GAGVSQSPSNKVTEKGKDVELRCDPISGHTALYWYRQSLGQGLEFLIYFQGNSAPDKSGLPSDRFSAERTGGSVSTLTIQRTQQEDSAVYLCASSHPTGPKNIQYFGAGTRLSVL.

This clonotype was found many times. V and J are TRBV5-1 and TRBJ2-3; TRBD2 agrees at 9 bases. The CDR3 totals 15 residues. The trim removed 1 base at V and 6 bases at J, leaving 6 bases unmatched. Germline V gene data show CDR1 as SGHRS and CDR2 as YFSETQ. In nucleotides, the CDR3 is TGCGCCAGCAGCTTGAGGGCTAGCGGGGAGGATACGCAGTATTTT. This encodes CASSLRASGEDTQYF.

The chain has TRBV5-1 and TRBJ2-4; D gene ambiguous. The CDR3 runs to 12 residues. V was clipped by 6 bases and J by 8 bases, with 12 bases between them. Germline V gives CDR1 SGHRS, CDR2 YFSETQ. The DNA of the CDR3 is TGCGCCAGCATTGATTCGGCAGACATTCAGTACTTC. As protein: CASIDSADIQYF.

At least ten counts were recorded for this clonotype. J is TRBJ2-5 and V is TRBV7-7, with D perhaps TRBD1 or TRBD2 (5 bases each). V lost 1 base, J lost 1 base, and 13 bases lay in between. Looked up from germline, CDR1 is SSHAT and CDR2 is FNYEAQ (reference sequence). This CDR3 comprises 16 residues. The CDR3 DNA sequence: TGTGCCAGCAGCTTAGGAGGGGCCCCTCTCCAAGAGACCCAGTACTTC. It encodes CASSLGGAPLQETQYF. The full variable domain, completed using reference TRBV7-7 and TRBJ2-5, is GAGVSQSPRYKVTKRGQDVTLRCDPISSHATLYWYQQALGQGPEFLTYFNYEAQPDKSGLPSDRFSAERPEGSISTLTIQRTEQRDSAMYRCASSLGGAPLQETQYFGPGTRLLVL.

This clonotype occurred many times. The rearrangement uses TRBV5-6 and TRBJ1-5; D possibly corresponds to TRBD1 (5 bases). CDR3 length equals 15 residues. Trimming took 1 base from V and 7 from J, leaving 15 bases between them. CDR1 is SGHDT and CDR2 is YYEEEE in the germline V gene. CDR3 nucleotide sequence: TGTGCCAGCAGCTTGCGCCGGCAGGGTGGACAGCCCCAGCATTTT. Encoded protein: CASSLRRQGGQPQHF.

This clonotype has only a few counts. The chain links TRBV20-1 to TRBJ2-7; D remains unclear. V lost 4 bases and J lost 3, with 16 bases in between. Germline assignment: CDR1 DFQATT and CDR2 SNEGSKA (reference sequence). The CDR3 consists of 14 residues. The CDR3 region is CSAINPTWGYEQYF. The CDR3 DNA sequence: TGCAGTGCTATCAACCCGACGTGGGGCTACGAGCAGTACTTC.

This chain uses TRBV19 with TRBJ1-1; TRBD1 matches at 7 bases. The germline CDR1 and CDR2 sequences are LNHDA and SQIVND (reference sequence). V lost 3 bases, J lost 5 bases, and 6 bases stayed unmatched. CDR3 length equals 14 residues. The CDR3 reads CASSISTGMTEAFF. CDR3 DNA sequence: TGTGCCAGTAGTATTTCGACAGGGATGACTGAAGCTTTCTTT.

The V and J genes are TRBV9 and TRBJ2-3; D perhaps matches TRBD1 (6 bases). Germline values: CDR1 SGDLS, CDR2 YYNGEE. V dropped 4 bases and J dropped 10 bases, with 19 bases sitting between them. The CDR3 has 14 residues. The CDR3 sequence is CASSPGTRSLAQYF. Written as DNA, the CDR3 is TGTGCCAGCAGCCCCGGGACACGGTCCTTGGCGCAGTATTTT.

This clonotype was recorded a few times. The chain carries TRBV20-1 and TRBJ2-7; unclear D gene. The CDR3 runs to 14 residues. Per the germline V gene, CDR1 is DFQATT and CDR2 is SNEGSKA (reference sequence). The V end was cut by 3 bases, the J end by 0 bases, with 12 bases between. This chain's CDR3 is CSASLGSSSYEQYF. The CDR3, as DNA: TGCAGTGCTAGTCTGGGATCTAGCTCCTACGAGCAGTACTTC.

This clonotype was seen ten or more times. The rearrangement joins TRBV4-1 to TRBJ2-7; 7 bases agree with TRBD2. Trimming at V came to 4 bases and at J to 6 bases, leaving 9 bases not matched to a gene. The CDR3 covers 14 residues. Germline V lookup: CDR1 MGHRA, CDR2 YSYEKL. CDR3 amino acids: CASSLWDGGSEQYF. The DNA for the CDR3 is TGCGCCAGCAGCCTATGGGACGGGGGGTCCGAGCAGTACTTC.

The V and J genes are TRBV18 and TRBJ2-5; no clear D. Germline loops: CDR1 KGHSH, CDR2 LQKENI. The CDR3 runs to 16 residues. Between the trimmed V and J ends, which lost 2 bases and 1 base, there was a span of 14 bases. The chain's CDR3 is CASSPIFGSSQETQYF. CDR3 sequence (DNA): TGTGCCAGCTCACCAATATTTGGCAGCTCCCAAGAGACCCAGTACTTC.

This chain links TRBV6-5 with TRBJ2-6; 11 nucleotides match TRBD1. In germline, CDR1 is MNHEY, CDR2 SVGAGI. The CDR3 runs 16 residues. With V trimmed by 10 bases and J by 4 bases, 9 bases remained unmatched. This chain's CDR3 is CATRTGGLTGANVLTF. CDR3 nucleotides: TGTGCCACCAGGACAGGGGGCCTCACAGGGGCCAACGTCCTGACTTTC.

The CDR3 region has the DNA TGCAGTGCTAGAAGCGGGGGGAACAATGAGCAGTTCTTC. Protein product: CSARSGGNNEQFF. The gene calls are TRBV20-1 and TRBJ2-1, with TRBD2 identical over 9 bases. Losses at the gene ends were 2 bases for V and 5 bases for J; bases not matched to a gene: 1. The CDR3 runs to 13 residues. In germline, CDR1 is DFQATT, CDR2 SNEGSKA (reference sequence).

In the case of this clonotype: Because it lacks the conserved phenylalanine or tryptophan at the end, this CDR3 is likely a read error. The rearrangement joins TRBV3-1 to TRBJ2-5; 9 bases fit TRBD2. CDR1 is LGHDT and CDR2 is YNNKEL in the germline V gene (reference sequence). The V segment lost 3 bases and the J segment 2 bases; nucleotides outside the gene matches: 7. The CDR3 is 16 amino acids. CDR3 region: CASSQVLAGLQETQYL. The DNA for the CDR3 is TGTGCCAGCAGCCAGGTCCTAGCGGGGTTGCAAGAGACCCAGTACCTC.

This chain connects TRBV6-5 to TRBJ2-1; 13 nucleotides match TRBD2. CDR3 size: 14 residues. Germline lookup yields CDR1 MNHEY and CDR2 SVGAGI. The J segment lost 10 bases and the V segment lost 5 bases, leaving 5 bases of the junction unmatched. CDR3 loop: CASSTSGGAGEQFF. Here the CDR3 DNA reads TGTGCCAGCAGTACTAGCGGGGGGGCCGGGGAGCAGTTCTTC.

This clonotype was counted many times. The gene calls are TRBV5-4 and TRBJ1-1; D is unclear. With 0 bases removed from V and 5 bases from J, the gap between germline ends came to 8 bases. Germline V CDR1 and CDR2: SGHNT, YYREEE (reference sequence). This CDR3 contains 13 residues. DNA for the CDR3: TGTGCCAGCAGCTTGGCCCGGGCGACTGAAGCTTTCTTT. It encodes CASSLARATEAFF.

This clonotype was detected only a few times. V and J are TRBV18 and TRBJ2-7, with a possible D match to TRBD1 (6 bases). CDR1 is KGHSH and CDR2 is LQKENI in the germline V gene. Trimming left V 6 bases short and J 4 bases short, with 16 bases between. This CDR3 is 14 amino acids long. Here the CDR3 reads CASSGTDRSYEQYV. The CDR3 DNA sequence: TGTGCCAGCTCGGGGACGGACAGATCTTACGAGCAGTACGTC.

This clonotype was seen just once. This chain links TRBV19 with TRBJ1-6; possibly TRBD1 for D (6 bases). The V gene lost 6 bases and the J gene lost 8 bases, with 17 bases spanning the gap. This CDR3 has 15 residues. Germline CDR1 is LNHDA and CDR2 is SQIVND (reference sequence). The CDR3 loop reads CASSLYRAEDSPLHF. CDR3 bases: TGTGCCAGTAGCCTCTACAGGGCCGAGGATTCACCCCTCCACTTT. Full variable domain (rest looked up from reference TRBV19 and TRBJ1-6): DGGITQSPKYLFRKEGQNVTLSCEQNLNHDAMYWYRQDPGQGLRLIYYSQIVNDFQKGDIAEGYSVSREKKESFPLTVTSAQKNPTAFYLCASSLYRAEDSPLHFGNGTRLTVT.

This clonotype was detected only a few times. The CDR3 sequence is CASSPSRDSNYGYTF. As DNA, the CDR3 is TGTGCCAGCAGCCCATCCCGGGACAGTAACTATGGCTACACCTTC. This rearrangement joins TRBV2 to TRBJ1-2, with TRBD1 matching over 7 bases. V lost 6 bases, J lost 1 base, and 8 bases stayed unmatched. The CDR3 totals 15 residues. Per the germline V gene, CDR1 is SNHLY and CDR2 is FYNNEI.

V usage is TRBV2 and J usage is TRBJ1-5; TRBD1 might be the D (6 bases). The germline V and J ends were trimmed by 3 bases and 11 bases, with 11 bases remaining between them. The CDR3 is 12 amino acids. CDR1 is SNHLY, CDR2 FYNNEI, per germline. CDR3 DNA sequence: TGTGCCAGCAGTGACCACAGGGAGTCCCAGCATTTT. Its translation is CASSDHRESQHF.

The chain links TRBV10-3 to TRBJ1-2, with 7 bases matching TRBD1. With V trimmed by 6 bases and J by 6 bases, 10 bases remained unmatched. The CDR3 is made up of 14 amino acids. Germline V gene sequence: CDR1 ENHRY, CDR2 SYGVKD. DNA for the CDR3: TGTGCCATCAGCCAGACAGGGAACGAGAATGGCTACACCTTC. Protein sequence: CAISQTGNENGYTF.

V is TRBV10-3 and J is TRBJ1-5; D is unresolved. The germline gives CDR1 ENHRY, CDR2 SYGVKD. V was pared by 4 bases and J by 0 bases, with 10 bases between. The CDR3 extends over 15 amino acids. The CDR3 sequence is CAISAGRDSNQPQHF. The CDR3 DNA is TGTGCCATCAGTGCGGGCCGGGATAGCAATCAGCCCCAGCATTTT.

The V and J genes are TRBV5-1 and TRBJ2-3, with TRBD2 identical over 7 bases. Germline CDR1 is SGHRS and CDR2 is YFSETQ. The CDR3 is 17 residues long. V was clipped by 0 bases and J by 2 bases; unmatched bases: 9. The CDR3 nucleotides read TGCGCCAGCAGCTTGGTAGGTCGACAGCGGGACACAGATACGCAGTATTTT. This codes for CASSLVGRQRDTDTQYF.

In its sample, this clonotype was seen a few times. J is TRBJ1-5 and V is TRBV24-1; D remains ambiguous. The V end was cut by 3 bases, the J end by 5 bases, with 4 bases between. Germline CDR1 and CDR2: KGHDR and SFDVKD. This CDR3 has 12 amino acids. The CDR3 here is CATSDRHQPQHF. In DNA form, the CDR3 reads TGTGCCACCAGTGATAGGCATCAGCCCCAGCATTTT.

Ten or more counts support this clonotype. The chain recombines TRBV4-2 with TRBJ2-2; D is perhaps TRBD1 (6 bases). The CDR3 spans 15 residues. CDR1 is LGHNA, CDR2 YNFKEQ, per germline. V gave up 1 base and J gave up 7 bases, with 13 bases separating them. CDR3 nucleotide sequence: TGTGCCAGCAGCCAAGGGACAGTTAGGGACGGGGAGCTGTTTTTT. It codes for CASSQGTVRDGELFF.

The V call is TRBV9, the J call TRBJ1-2; D call uncertain. The CDR3 consists of 14 residues. Germline V gene lookup returns CDR1 SGDLS and CDR2 YYNGEE. Between the trimmed V and J ends, which lost 4 bases and 4 bases, there was a span of 14 bases. The CDR3 spells CASSQTREGYGYTF. In DNA form, the CDR3 reads TGTGCCAGCAGCCAGACTAGGGAGGGCTATGGCTACACCTTC.

The rearrangement joins TRBV2 to TRBJ2-5; D possibly corresponds to TRBD1 (6 bases). Trimming took 6 bases from V and 7 from J, leaving 15 bases between them. CDR3 length: 13 amino acids. Germline V gene sequence: CDR1 SNHLY, CDR2 FYNNEI. The CDR3 DNA reads TGTGCCAGCAGCGCGACAGGTGATAGGACCCAGTACTTC. Amino acids: CASSATGDRTQYF.